These 24 T cell receptor beta chains share one sample of origin, sequenced in a study of T cell repertoires and HLA-DP antigens. These TCRs are of unknown antigen specificity. Profiling relied on immunoSEQ multiplex PCR, and the TCRdb table lists in-frame clones only, not all of them. The table includes approximately 86,000 clones, roughly 86% detected once. Sequencing input: CD4+ T cells from PBMCs. Receptor source: a man aged 45-65 years in good health and CMV-seronegative.

The V gene is TRBV18, the J gene TRBJ1-6; D possibly corresponds to TRBD1 (5 bases). The germline V gene encodes CDR1 KGHSH and CDR2 LQKENI. The CDR3 runs to 14 residues. Trimming took 2 bases from V and 7 from J, leaving 9 bases between them. This chain's CDR3 is CASSPAEGNSPLHF. DNA of the CDR3: TGTGCCAGCTCACCAGCCGAGGGGAATTCACCCCTCCACTTT.

The chain uses TRBV12-5 and TRBJ1-6; 9 bases fit TRBD1. The CDR3 has 15 residues. Germline lookup yields CDR1 LGHNT and CDR2 FRNRAP. V lost 5 bases to trimming and J lost 7 bases; unmatched junction nucleotides: 6. In DNA, the CDR3 is TGTGCTAGTGGTCCGGACAGGGGCGAAAATTCACCCCTCCACTTT. Its translation is CASGPDRGENSPLHF.

This sequence joins TRBV19 and TRBJ2-7; D is possibly TRBD1 (6 bases). CDR3 length: 14 residues. Germline V CDR1 and CDR2: LNHDA, SQIVND (reference sequence). Trimming took off 6 bases at V and 6 bases at J, with 18 bases between the two ends. In DNA form, the CDR3 reads TGTGCCAGTAGCAGCTTAACAGGGCTGGGCGAGCAGTACTTC. Residues: CASSSLTGLGEQYF. The full variable domain, in which reference TRBV19 and TRBJ2-7 provide the parts outside the CDR3, is DGGITQSPKYLFRKEGQNVTLSCEQNLNHDAMYWYRQDPGQGLRLIYYSQIVNDFQKGDIAEGYSVSREKKESFPLTVTSAQKNPTAFYLCASSSLTGLGEQYFGPGTRLTVT.

The gene calls are TRBV15 and TRBJ2-5; D perhaps matches TRBD1 (8 bases). The CDR3 has 17 residues. Germline V gives CDR1 LNHNV, CDR2 YYDKDF (reference sequence). Trimming shortened V by 1 base and J by 4 bases, and 19 bases separated the two germline ends. The CDR3 bases are TGTGCCACCAGCAGAGCATTCGGACAGGGAGGGGGAGAGACCCAGTACTTC. Its protein product is CATSRAFGQGGGETQYF.

This clone appeared a single time. At one end, the junction sequence differs from germline, possibly due to a read error. The chain carries TRBV6-5 and TRBJ2-1; 10 bases fit TRBD2. In germline, CDR1 is MNHEY, CDR2 SVGAGI. CDR3 length equals 12 residues. Here the CDR3 DNA reads TGTGCCAGCAGTTACTCGGGACTAGCGTTTCTCTTC. Its protein product is CASSYSGLAFLF.

The chain recombines TRBV11-2 with TRBJ2-1, with 7 positions matching TRBD2. Germline CDR1 and CDR2: SGHAT and FQNNGV. CDR3 length: 14 residues. With 6 bases clipped from V and 11 bases from J, the junction kept 13 bases outside the gene matches. CDR3 bases: TGTGCCAGCAGGGCGACTAGCTCCCCCGCGAAGCAGTTCTTC. This translates into CASRATSSPAKQFF.

The chain is built from TRBV5-1 and TRBJ2-2; a weak D match, TRBD1 (5 bases). The V gene lost 0 bases and the J gene lost 0 bases, with 12 bases spanning the gap. This CDR3 is built from 17 residues. Germline assignment: CDR1 SGHRS and CDR2 YFSETQ. In DNA form, the CDR3 reads TGCGCCAGCAGCTTGGCTGGGGCACCCGCGAACACCGGGGAGCTGTTTTTT. It specifies CASSLAGAPANTGELFF.

V gene TRBV28 combines with J gene TRBJ2-7, with TRBD2 matching over 8 bases. Per the germline V gene, CDR1 is MDHEN and CDR2 is SYDVKM. The CDR3 extends over 15 amino acids. J lost 2 bases, V lost 6 bases, and 9 bases had no gene match. CDR3 protein: CASSSAGLETYEQYF. The CDR3 coding sequence is TGTGCCAGCAGCTCAGCGGGACTAGAAACCTACGAGCAGTACTTC.

The gene calls are TRBV11-2 and TRBJ2-7; D is unclear. V was clipped by 3 bases and J by 7 bases, with 10 bases between them. CDR3 size: 12 residues. The germline V gene has CDR1 SGHAT and CDR2 FQNNGV. The CDR3 DNA reads TGTGCCAGCAGCTTTGCCCCCCCGGAGCAGTACTTC. Its translation is CASSFAPPEQYF.

V is TRBV6-6 and J is TRBJ1-1; weak D call: TRBD1 (5 bases). Germline assignment: CDR1 MNHNY and CDR2 SVGAGI (reference sequence). V was shortened by 8 bases and J by 5 bases, with 15 bases between the two germline ends. The CDR3 is 13 amino acids. The CDR3 region is CASRNLGGTEAFF. In DNA form, the CDR3 reads TGTGCCAGCCGAAATTTGGGGGGTACTGAAGCTTTCTTT.

V and J are TRBV2 and TRBJ1-1; D gene unclear. Germline V CDR1 and CDR2: SNHLY, FYNNEI. This CDR3 comprises 15 residues. Trimming took off 5 bases at V and 11 bases at J, with 24 bases between the two ends. The CDR3 DNA sequence: TGTGCCAGCAGTAGAGGACCTGAAGGGCTTGGGAACGCTTTCTTT. This sequence encodes CASSRGPEGLGNAFF.

The chain couples TRBV5-1 to TRBJ1-1, with D unclear. The V end lost 1 base, the J end lost 0 bases, and 7 bases lay between the germline ends. The CDR3 spans 14 residues. Germline V gene data show CDR1 as SGHRS and CDR2 as YFSETQ. This CDR3 is CASSLLQMNTEAFF. The CDR3, as DNA: TGCGCCAGCAGCTTGCTACAGATGAACACTGAAGCTTTCTTT.

The gene calls are TRBV5-5 and TRBJ1-2; no firm D call. Trimming left V 0 bases short and J 2 bases short, with 5 bases between. This CDR3 comprises 13 residues. CDR1 and CDR2 from the germline V gene are SGHKS and YYEKEE (reference sequence). The CDR3 bases are TGTGCCAGCAGCTTGGGAGGGAACTATGGCTACACCTTC. Protein product: CASSLGGNYGYTF.

The chain carries TRBV19 and TRBJ2-7, with 9 positions matching TRBD1. The junction had 11 bases not matched to a gene; V was cut back by 5 bases and J by 6 bases. This CDR3 is 15 amino acids long. Germline lookup yields CDR1 LNHDA and CDR2 SQIVND (reference sequence). CDR3 region: CASSFTGGLTGEQYF. CDR3 sequence (DNA): TGTGCCAGTAGTTTTACAGGGGGCTTGACTGGCGAGCAGTACTTC.

The V gene is TRBV10-1, the J gene TRBJ1-1, with 7 bases matching TRBD1. Germline values: CDR1 WNHNN, CDR2 SYGVQD (reference sequence). The CDR3 loop spans 15 amino acids. V dropped 5 bases and J dropped 1; count of bases not matched to a gene: 7. CDR3 in amino acids: CASSPGGETNTEAFF. DNA for the CDR3: TGCGCCAGCAGTCCAGGGGGGGAGACGAACACTGAAGCTTTCTTT.

There are a few counts of this clone. The V call is TRBV19, the J call TRBJ2-7; 9 nucleotides agree with TRBD1. The CDR3 spans 14 residues. Trimming cost V 5 bases and J 4 bases; bases outside gene matches: 6. Per germline, CDR1 LNHDA and CDR2 SQIVND (reference sequence). For the CDR3, the DNA is TGTGCCAGTAGTCGCACAGGGGGCAGATACGAGCAGTACTTC. Translation gives CASSRTGGRYEQYF.

The V gene is TRBV28, the J gene TRBJ2-3; no clear D. The V and J ends lost 5 bases and 2 bases respectively, with 11 bases between them. Germline CDR1 MDHEN, CDR2 SYDVKM. The length of the CDR3 is 14 residues. The CDR3 region is CASSPSRPTDTQYF. CDR3 in DNA: TGTGCCAGCAGTCCGTCCCGGCCCACAGATACGCAGTATTTT.

V gene TRBV6-1 combines with J gene TRBJ1-4, with D perhaps matching TRBD1 (5 bases). CDR3 length: 15 amino acids. Germline V gene data show CDR1 as MNHNS and CDR2 as SASEGT. With 2 bases removed from V and 7 bases from J, the gap between germline ends came to 14 bases. CDR3 loop: CASSELRGVGEKLFF. CDR3 DNA sequence: TGTGCCAGCAGTGAATTGAGGGGAGTAGGTGAAAAACTGTTTTTT.

This clone has only one observation. The chain combines TRBV7-2 with TRBJ2-1; TRBD1 agrees at 9 bases. The V segment lost 5 bases and the J segment 4 bases; nucleotides outside the gene matches: 6. Germline CDR1 and CDR2: SGHTA and FQGNSA. The CDR3 is made up of 15 amino acids. The CDR3 nucleotides read TGTGCCAGCAGCCGACAGGGGGAGGTATACAATGAGCAGTTCTTC. Amino acids: CASSRQGEVYNEQFF.

This chain joins TRBV6-9 and TRBJ1-5; 8 bases map to TRBD1. The CDR3 spans 16 residues. Germline values: CDR1 MNHGY, CDR2 SVAAGI. V lost 4 bases to trimming and J lost 5 bases; unmatched junction nucleotides: 10. CDR3 loop: CASSSVTGAPDQPQHF. CDR3 nucleotide sequence: TGTGCCAGCAGTTCCGTGACAGGGGCACCCGATCAGCCCCAGCATTTT.

The chain couples TRBV7-8 to TRBJ2-1; 12 nucleotides line up with TRBD2. Germline assignment: CDR1 SGHVS and CDR2 FQNEAQ. This CDR3 contains 18 residues. V was pared by 5 bases and J by 2 bases, with 10 bases of the junction left unmatched. CDR3 DNA sequence: TGTGCCAGCAGCCATAGGACTAGCGGGACATTAACCTACAATGAGCAGTTCTTC. It specifies CASSHRTSGTLTYNEQFF.

The gene calls are TRBV19 and TRBJ2-1; D perhaps matches TRBD1 (5 bases). The CDR3 consists of 13 residues. V lost 2 bases and J lost 4, with 6 bases in between. Germline V gene lookup returns CDR1 LNHDA and CDR2 SQIVND (reference sequence). The CDR3, as DNA: TGTGCCAGTAGTATAACAGGTTACAATGAGCAGTTCTTC. Translated, it gives CASSITGYNEQFF.

This clone has just a few counts. V gene TRBV2 combines with J gene TRBJ1-2; weak D call: TRBD1 (6 bases). Trimming took off 8 bases at V and 4 bases at J, with 17 bases between the two ends. Looked up from germline, CDR1 is SNHLY and CDR2 is FYNNEI. This CDR3 spans 14 amino acids. The CDR3 DNA is TGTGCCAGCCACCCCATGCAGGGGACCTATGGCTACACCTTC. This sequence encodes CASHPMQGTYGYTF.

This chain links TRBV5-1 with TRBJ2-5; D is tentatively TRBD1 or TRBD2 (5 bases each). V was trimmed by 4 bases and J by 1 base, leaving 11 bases between them. Germline V CDR1 and CDR2: SGHRS, YFSETQ. The CDR3 covers 14 residues. The CDR3 reads CASSARDGQETQYF. The CDR3, as DNA: TGCGCCAGCAGCGCCCGGGACGGCCAAGAGACCCAGTACTTC.